This TCR beta chain was sequenced in a study of blood T cell repertoires in COVID-19. After removal of 5 bases from V and 2 bases from J, the junction contained 6 bases not matched to a gene. Germline V lookup: CDR1 KGHDR, CDR2 SFDVKD. CDR3 size: 15 residues. Repertoires were generated with immunoSEQ multiplex PCR, while TCRdb's copy carries only in-frame clones and drops some. The table lists about 69,000 clones, 90% of them singletons. Input material: peripheral blood. The TCR was taken from a man between 50 and 59 years old with acute or convalescent COVID-19. The chain employs TRBV24-1 and TRBJ1-2; 8 bases are shared with TRBD1. CDR3 nucleotide sequence: TGTGCCACCAGTGCTCGGGCAGGGGGCAACTATGGCTACACCTTC. It encodes CATSARAGGNYGYTF.